This T cell receptor beta chain appears in the sequencing data of a study of vaccination effects on CD4 cells after COVID-19. As for the study in general: Vaccine administered to participants consisted of two doses of either BNT162b2 or mRNA-1273. Study results and caveats: Few convalescent patients, and no early post-infection timepoints, were available to the study.

Concerning this clone itself: Its target is unknown.

Peptide-pool stimulation followed by sequencing identified expanded antigen-specific CD4+ clonotypes in the ViraFEST assay. CD4+ T cells were isolated after 10 days of culture. Nobody among the vaccine recipients had prior SARS-CoV-2 infection (nucleocapsid antibodies were negative). For each well, a few million PBMC were cultured with 10 IU/ml IL-2 and 8.5 to 10 ug/ml peptides. Cultures had half their medium replaced with IL-2 medium on days 3 and 7. Data came from immunoSEQ multiplex PCR; TCRdb stores just in-frame clones and leaves some out. This sample yields around 79,000 clones, of which about four fifths are seen a single time; more than 9% belongs to the top ten. V lost 10 bases and J 8 bases, leaving 23 bases between the germline ends. From germline, CDR1 is LNHDA and CDR2 SQIVND (reference sequence). The CDR3 sequence is 15 residues long.

The TCR originated in a human donor who received a COVID-19 vaccine. The sequencing used CD4+ T cells from PBMCs cultured with SARS-CoV-2 spike peptides, collected before COVID-19 vaccination. The V gene is TRBV19, the J gene TRBJ1-4; possibly TRBD1 for D (5 bases). The CDR3: CATSAPGGVAEKLFF. In DNA, the CDR3 is TGTGCCACATCGGCCCCCGGGGGGGTGGCGGAAAAACTGTTTTTT.